A selection of T cell receptor beta chains follows, all from one sample in a study of cytomegalovirus exposure and HLA in healthy donors. Sequencing used immunoSEQ multiplex PCR; TCRdb keeps in-frame clones, though not all of them. Among 130,000 or so clones listed, over 70% were seen once. Specimen: PBMCs. The receptors here all came from a woman aged 40 to 50 in good health and CMV-seropositive. The CDR3 runs from the conserved cysteine through the conserved F or W. D genes are given only for firm matches. Expanded clones are given a class, and other clones once, few, many or no size at all.

J | size | D | V | CDR3 | DNA
TRBJ2-7 | once | - | TRBV6-8 | CASRLKNPDEQYF | TGTGCCAGCAGACTCAAGAACCCGGACGAGCAGTACTTC
TRBJ2-3 | - | TRBD2 | TRBV2 | CASSGGALLTDTQYF | TGTGCCAGCAGCGGGGGGGCCTTGCTCACAGATACGCAGTATTTT
TRBJ2-7 | - | - | TRBV28 | CASTLGWREGTYEQYF | TGTGCCAGCACCCTCGGTTGGCGGGAAGGAACCTACGAGCAGTACTTC
TRBJ2-1 | - | TRBD2 | TRBV7-3 | CASSWGRSGRENEQFF | TGTGCCAGCAGCTGGGGTAGAAGCGGGAGAGAAAATGAGCAGTTCTTC
TRBJ2-1 | - | TRBD2 | TRBV5-1 | CASYGLAGNNEQFF | TGCGCCAGTTACGGACTAGCGGGTAACAATGAGCAGTTCTTC
TRBJ2-7 | - | - | TRBV28 | CASSGAGTFSYEQYF | TGTGCCAGCAGTGGTGCCGGGACATTCTCCTACGAGCAGTACTTC
TRBJ2-5 | few | - | TRBV7-7 | CASSSQGSETQYF | TGTGCCAGCAGCTCACAGGGCTCAGAGACCCAGTACTTC
TRBJ2-7 | - | - | TRBV5-5 | CASSLLGGSSYEQYF | TGTGCCAGCAGCTTGCTTGGCGGATCCTCCTACGAGCAGTACTTC
TRBJ1-2 | - | TRBD1 | TRBV27 | CASSVTGQLTYGYTF | TGTGCCAGCAGTGTGACGGGACAGCTTACCTATGGCTACACCTTC
TRBJ1-2 | - | TRBD1 | TRBV2 | CASSRDRVTF | TGTGCCAGCAGCCGGGACAGAGTTACCTTC
TRBJ2-5 | - | - | TRBV7-3 | CASSSGVTETQYF | TGTGCCAGCAGCTCGGGAGTTACAGAGACCCAGTACTTC
TRBJ2-5 | - | - | TRBV9 | CASSVVGAGETQYF | TGTGCCAGCAGCGTAGTTGGAGCGGGAGAGACCCAGTACTTC
TRBJ2-1 | once | - | TRBV6-6 | CASSYSGTALGDEQFF | TGTGCCAGCAGTTATTCCGGGACTGCCCTCGGAGATGAGCAGTTCTTC
TRBJ2-7 | - | - | TRBV19 | CASSIGTGHLYEQYF | TGTGCCAGTAGTATAGGTACAGGTCACCTCTACGAGCAGTACTTC
TRBJ1-3 | - | - | TRBV28 | CASSLQVSGNTIYF | TGTGCCAGCAGCCTACAGGTTTCCGGAAACACCATATATTTT
TRBJ2-6 | once | - | TRBV6-5 | CASSRRTTGANVLTF | TGTGCCAGCAGTCGAAGGACTACTGGGGCCAACGTCCTGACTTTC
TRBJ2-1 | - | TRBD2 | TRBV28 | CASSSPPLAGEQFF | TGTGCCAGCAGTTCCCCTCCTTTAGCGGGGGAGCAGTTCTTC
TRBJ2-1 | once | - | TRBV10-3 | CAIKQAGQSSYNEQFF | TGTGCCATCAAACAGGCAGGGCAGAGCTCCTACAATGAGCAGTTCTTC
TRBJ1-1 | few | - | TRBV6-5 | CASRGVYTEAFF | TGTGCCAGCAGGGGAGTATACACTGAAGCTTTCTTT
TRBJ2-7 | - | TRBD1 | TRBV27 | CASSFLPQDRGHSYEQYF | TGTGCCAGCAGTTTTCTCCCCCAAGACAGGGGGCATTCGTACGAGCAGTACTTC
TRBJ2-2 | few | TRBD1 | TRBV13 | CASSPGQGAGELFF | TGTGCCAGCAGCCCGGGACAGGGAGCCGGGGAGCTGTTTTTT
TRBJ2-1 | few | - | TRBV7-9 | CASSLPRAGANNEQFF | TGTGCCAGCAGCCTCCCGCGGGCGGGGGCGAACAATGAGCAGTTCTTC
TRBJ2-5 | - | - | TRBV2 | CAGSAQETQYF | TGTGCCGGCAGTGCTCAAGAGACCCAGTACTTC
TRBJ2-5 | - | TRBD2 | TRBV14 | CASSPRIAGGPRETQYF | TGTGCCAGCAGCCCTCGGATCGCGGGAGGGCCACGAGAGACCCAGTACTTC
TRBJ1-1 | once | - | TRBV6-5 | CASSYQRGAEAFF | TGTGCCAGCAGTTACCAACGAGGTGCTGAAGCTTTCTTT
TRBJ2-1 | - | TRBD1 | TRBV9 | CASSTRDSPYNEQFF | TGTGCCAGCAGCACCCGGGACAGCCCCTACAATGAGCAGTTCTTC